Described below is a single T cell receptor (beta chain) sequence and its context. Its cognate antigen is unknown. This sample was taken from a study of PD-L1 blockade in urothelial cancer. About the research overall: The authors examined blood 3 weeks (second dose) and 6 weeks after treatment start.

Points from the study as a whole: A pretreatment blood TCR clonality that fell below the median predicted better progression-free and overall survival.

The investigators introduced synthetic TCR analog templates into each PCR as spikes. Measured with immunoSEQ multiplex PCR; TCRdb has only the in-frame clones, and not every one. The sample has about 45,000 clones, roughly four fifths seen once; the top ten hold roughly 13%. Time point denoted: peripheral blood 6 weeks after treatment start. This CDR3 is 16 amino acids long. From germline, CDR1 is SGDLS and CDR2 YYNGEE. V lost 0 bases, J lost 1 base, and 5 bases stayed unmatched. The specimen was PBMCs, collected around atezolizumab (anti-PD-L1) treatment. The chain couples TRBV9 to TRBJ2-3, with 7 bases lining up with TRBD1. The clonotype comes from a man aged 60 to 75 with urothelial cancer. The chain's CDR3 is CASSVGHRGGTDTQYF. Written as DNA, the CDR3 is TGTGCCAGCAGCGTAGGACACAGGGGAGGCACAGATACGCAGTATTTT.